This T cell receptor (beta chain) was sequenced for a study of shared clonotypes between healthy human individuals. Study context: The people who gave samples were a couple of women and a few men aged 18 to 49.

This table comes from immunoSEQ multiplex PCR, and its TCRdb copy is limited to in-frame clones, with some not included. Among some 2,100,000 clones listed, 85% to 95% were seen once. This CDR3 has 15 residues. V shed 7 bases, J shed 3 bases, and the junction held 11 bases outside the gene matches. Looked up from germline, CDR1 is MNHEY and CDR2 is SMNVEV (reference sequence). Naive CD8 cells lacked CD45RO, underwent positive selection for CCR7 and left out terminally differentiated effector memory CD45RA+ cells. Donors were Caucasian adults residing in Nashville, Tennessee, USA. The chain recombines TRBV27 with TRBJ1-1; 7 nucleotides agree with TRBD1. The receptor was isolated from a young man in good health. Some clones in this sample may be carry-over from other donors' samples. Sample: naive CD8+ T cells from PBMCs. DNA of the CDR3: TGTGCCAGCACATCCGTGAGGGGGCGCGACACTGAAGCTTTCTTT. This gives the protein CASTSVRGRDTEAFF.